Sequencing of this T cell receptor beta chain was carried out in a study of shared clonotypes between healthy human individuals. Findings and caveats of the study: Roughly 4.6% of naive CD4 clonotypes were common to four donors.

TCRdb's table, derived via immunoSEQ multiplex PCR, lists solely in-frame clones and lacks some. The sample carries approximately 590,000 clones, about 95% recorded once. CDR1 is SEHNR, CDR2 FQNEAQ, per germline (reference sequence). This CDR3 has 15 residues. Trimming removed 5 bases from V and 4 bases from J; junction bases left unmatched: 5. Turning to this clone: Its antigen is still unknown.

Positive CCR7 selection of CD45RO-negative cells yielded the naive CD8 cells, and terminally differentiated effector memory CD45RA+ cells were excluded. Free of recent acute infections or vaccinations, the donors were healthy HIV-negative adults. The clonotype originates from a woman in her twenties or thirties in good health. The chain couples TRBV7-9 to TRBJ2-1; 10 bases match TRBD1. The sequenced sample consisted of naive CD8+ T cells sorted from blood. As DNA, the CDR3 is TGTGCCAGCAGCCCTGGACAGGGGGAGTACAATGAGCAGTTCTTC. It is translated as CASSPGQGEYNEQFF. The entire variable domain, with the rest obtained from reference TRBV7-9 and TRBJ2-1, is as follows: DTGVSQNPRHKITKRGQNVTFRCDPISEHNRLYWYRQTLGQGPEFLTYFQNEAQLEKSRLLSDRFSAERPKGSFSTLEIQRTEQGDSAMYLCASSPGQGEYNEQFFGPGTRLTVL.